This T cell receptor beta chain was identified during a study of CD4 T cells in relation to SARS-CoV-2 and coronaviruses. Overall study context: TCR beta CDR3s were sequenced after roughly eleven-day antigen culture of PBMCs.

The V end was cut by 10 bases, the J end by 5 bases, with 16 bases between. This CDR3 contains 14 residues. CDR1 KGHDR and CDR2 SFDVKD come from the germline V gene. A word on this clone: Its target is unknown.

Sequencing used immunoSEQ multiplex PCR; TCRdb keeps in-frame clones, though not all of them. The sample includes around 22,000 clones, over 75% seen only once; the top ten take about a sixth. Unexposed donor CD4+ T cells date from about 2011-2018, before the COVID-19 pandemic. The cells were cultured for about ten days before CD4+ T cells were isolated. As cell numbers allowed, unexposed-donor CD4+ T cells faced SARS-CoV-2 S/N and four cold-coronavirus spikes. The chain has TRBV24-1 and TRBJ1-4, with D unclear. The sample comprised CD4+ T cells from PBMCs, cultured in vitro. This receptor was taken from a human donor in good health. CDR3 in DNA: TGTGCCACGGGAGCCGACGGAACCAATGAAAAACTGTTTTTT. Its translation is CATGADGTNEKLFF.